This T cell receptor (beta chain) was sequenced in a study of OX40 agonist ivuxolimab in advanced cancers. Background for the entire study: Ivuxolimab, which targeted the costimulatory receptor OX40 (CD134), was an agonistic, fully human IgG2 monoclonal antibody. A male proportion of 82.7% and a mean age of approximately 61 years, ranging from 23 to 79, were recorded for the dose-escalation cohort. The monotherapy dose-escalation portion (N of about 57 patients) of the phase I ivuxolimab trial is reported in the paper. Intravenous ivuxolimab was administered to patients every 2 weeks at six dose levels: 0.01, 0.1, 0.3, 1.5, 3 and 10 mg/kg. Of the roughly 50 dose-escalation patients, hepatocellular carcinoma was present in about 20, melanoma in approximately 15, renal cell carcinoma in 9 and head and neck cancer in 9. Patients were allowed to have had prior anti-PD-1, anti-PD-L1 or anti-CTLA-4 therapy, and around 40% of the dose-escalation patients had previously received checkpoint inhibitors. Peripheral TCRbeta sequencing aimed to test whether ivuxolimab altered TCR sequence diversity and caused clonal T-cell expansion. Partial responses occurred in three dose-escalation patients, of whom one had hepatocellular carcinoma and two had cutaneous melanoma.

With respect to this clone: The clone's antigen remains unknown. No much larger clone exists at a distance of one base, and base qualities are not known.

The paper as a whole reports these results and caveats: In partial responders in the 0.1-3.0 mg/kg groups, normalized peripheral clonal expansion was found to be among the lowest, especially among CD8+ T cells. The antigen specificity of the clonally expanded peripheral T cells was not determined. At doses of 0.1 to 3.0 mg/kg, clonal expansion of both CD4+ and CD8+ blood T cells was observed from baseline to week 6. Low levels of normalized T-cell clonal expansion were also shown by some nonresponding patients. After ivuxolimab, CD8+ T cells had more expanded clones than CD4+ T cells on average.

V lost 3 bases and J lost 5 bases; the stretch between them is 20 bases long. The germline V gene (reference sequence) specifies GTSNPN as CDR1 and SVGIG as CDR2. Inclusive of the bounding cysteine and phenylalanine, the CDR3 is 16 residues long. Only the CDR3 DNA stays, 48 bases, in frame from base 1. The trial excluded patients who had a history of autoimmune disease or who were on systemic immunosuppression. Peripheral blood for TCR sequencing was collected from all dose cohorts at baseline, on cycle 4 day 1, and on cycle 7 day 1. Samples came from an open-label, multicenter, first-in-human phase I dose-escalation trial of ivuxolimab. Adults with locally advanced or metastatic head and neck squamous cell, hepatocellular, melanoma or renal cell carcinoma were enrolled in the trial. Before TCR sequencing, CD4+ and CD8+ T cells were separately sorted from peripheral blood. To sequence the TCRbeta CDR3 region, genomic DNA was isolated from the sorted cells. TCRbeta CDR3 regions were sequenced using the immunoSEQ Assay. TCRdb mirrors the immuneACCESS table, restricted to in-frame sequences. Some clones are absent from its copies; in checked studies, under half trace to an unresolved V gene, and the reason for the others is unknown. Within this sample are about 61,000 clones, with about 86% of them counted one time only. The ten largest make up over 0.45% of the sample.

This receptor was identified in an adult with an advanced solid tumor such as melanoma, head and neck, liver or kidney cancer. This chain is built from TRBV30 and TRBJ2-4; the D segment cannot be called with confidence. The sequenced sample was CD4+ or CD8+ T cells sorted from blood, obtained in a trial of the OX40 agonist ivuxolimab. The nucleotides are TGTGCCTGGAGCCTTAGTTTTACACGATGGGAAAACATTCAGTACTTC. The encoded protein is CAWSLSFTRWENIQYF. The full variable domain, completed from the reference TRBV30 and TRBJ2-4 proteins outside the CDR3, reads SQTIHQWPATLVQPVGSPLSLECTVEGTSNPNLYWYRQAAGRGLQLLFYSVGIGQISSEVPQNLSASRPQDRQFILSSKKLLLSDSGFYLCAWSLSFTRWENIQYFGAGTRLSVL.